Each of the 3 T cell receptor beta chains below was sequenced from the same sample in a study of T cells in Graves' hyperthyroidism and ophthalmopathy. RNA transcripts served as the template for amplifying TCR beta CDR3 regions. During a first-round RT-PCR of the TCR CDR3, the HTBI primer set was used. TCRdb passed the multiplex PCR reads through MiXCR, listing each CDR3 protein once. The sample lists about 420,000 distinct CDR3 sequences, roughly 15% occurring once. The source material was blood. These receptors all come from a woman in her late teens or twenties with Graves' hyperthyroidism.

In this sample, this clonotype turned up many times. The chain is built from TRBV7-3 and TRBJ2-1; TRBD2 agrees at 13 bases. In germline, CDR1 is SGHTA, CDR2 FQGTGA. V was pared by 0 bases and J by 8 bases, with 4 bases of the junction left unmatched. The CDR3 consists of 16 residues. CDR3 DNA sequence: TGTGCCAGCAGCTTAACGGCGACTAGCGGGAGGTATGAGCAGTTCTTC. Protein product: CASSLTATSGRYEQFF.

The chain couples TRBV30 to TRBJ1-5; D remains unclear. CDR1 is GTSNPN, CDR2 SVGIG, per germline (reference sequence). The ends were cut back, 0 bases at V and 9 bases at J, with 15 bases in the middle. This CDR3 has 14 residues. CDR3 bases: TGTGCCTGGAGTGTAAGCGCCAGGATTTGGCCCCAGCATTTT. As protein: CAWSVSARIWPQHF. The variable domain in full, with the rest retrieved from reference TRBV30 and TRBJ1-5, is SQTIHQWPATLVQPVGSPLSLECTVEGTSNPNLYWYRQAAGRGLQLLFYSVGIGQISSEVPQNLSASRPQDRQFILSSKKLLLSDSGFYLCAWSVSARIWPQHFGDGTRLSIL.

This clonotype has a handful of counts. The chain recombines TRBV4-2 with TRBJ1-1; D call uncertain. This CDR3 contains 13 residues. Trimming left V 0 bases short and J 11 bases short, with 13 bases between. Germline CDR1 is LGHNA and CDR2 is YNFKEQ. As DNA, the CDR3 is TGTGCCAGCAGCCAAGAAGGCGTGATGACCGCTTTCTTT. Translating gives CASSQEGVMTAFF.